The 19 T cell receptor beta chains below were found in one sample sequenced in a study of CD8+ T cells in alopecia areata. cDNA serving as the sequencing template came from extracted, reverse transcribed RNA. Assay: immunoSEQ multiplex PCR; the TCRdb copy retains only in-frame clones and omits some. The sample has 40,000 to 50,000 clones; around three fifths are singletons. The sample's treatment: oral pan-JAK inhibitor, 5-10 mg twice daily. Sequenced here: CD8+ T cells sorted from blood, sampled at week 4, from a patient treated with tofacitinib. The receptors here all came from a human donor with alopecia areata.

The rearrangement uses TRBV5-1 and TRBJ2-3; a possible D gene is TRBD1 (5 bases). Trimming stripped 0 bases from V and 0 bases from J, with 23 bases between. CDR3 length equals 20 residues. Germline CDR1 SGHRS, CDR2 YFSETQ. The CDR3 DNA sequence: TGCGCCAGCAGCTTGGTGTATCGGACAAGAAATCGACGAAGCACAGATACGCAGTATTTT. Protein product: CASSLVYRTRNRRSTDTQYF.

The V gene is TRBV25-1, the J gene TRBJ1-1; 8 nucleotides agree with TRBD1. The V gene's germline CDR1 is MGHDK and CDR2 SYGVNS. The CDR3 has 15 amino acids. The J segment lost 3 bases and the V segment lost 0 bases, leaving 3 bases of the junction unmatched. The CDR3 nucleotides are TGTGCCAGCAGTGAATATGCGGGACAGGACACTGAAGCTTTCTTT. This sequence encodes CASSEYAGQDTEAFF.

The CDR3 DNA reads as TGTGCCAGCAGCTTAACAGGGGGTGCAGATACGCAGTATTTT. It is translated as CASSLTGGADTQYF. The chain is built from TRBV7-3 and TRBJ2-3; the D gene is possibly TRBD1 (6 bases). V was pared by 0 bases and J by 4 bases, with 8 bases between. The germline V gene has CDR1 SGHTA and CDR2 FQGTGA. The CDR3 is 14 amino acids.

This clone was found a few times. Other nucleotide sequences in the sample specify the same CDR3. The V and J genes are TRBV4-3 and TRBJ2-1, with D maybe TRBD1 (5 bases). The CDR3 sequence is 15 residues long. Trimming removed 4 bases at V and 0 bases at J, with 10 bases between. Germline CDR1 reads LGHNA; CDR2 reads YSLEER. The CDR3 bases are TGCGCCAGCAGCCCGAGACAGAGCTCCTACAATGAGCAGTTCTTC. Its protein is CASSPRQSSYNEQFF.

The chain employs TRBV11-2 and TRBJ2-1; 7 bases map to TRBD2. The V gene's germline CDR1 is SGHAT and CDR2 FQNNGV. This CDR3 contains 19 residues. Germline trimming cut 5 bases from V and 0 bases from J; bases unmatched to any gene: 16. CDR3 in amino acids: CASSPKLKPGLSSYNEQFF. In DNA, the CDR3 is TGTGCCAGCAGCCCCAAATTGAAGCCGGGACTATCCTCCTACAATGAGCAGTTCTTC.

For this clone: Germline is not matched at one junction end, which may reflect a read error. This rearrangement joins TRBV7-3 to TRBJ2-1, with 8 bases lining up with TRBD2. Germline V gene lookup returns CDR1 SGHTA and CDR2 FQGTGA. The CDR3 consists of 15 residues. CDR3 region: CASSITGTSYNEQFF. In nucleotides, the CDR3 is TGTGCCAGCAGCATAACCGGGACTAGCTACAATGAGCAGTTCTTC.

This chain's CDR3 is CASSQDPGGTDTQYF. The CDR3 coding sequence is TGCGCCAGCAGCCAAGATCCGGGGGGCACAGATACGCAGTATTTT. This chain links TRBV4-3 with TRBJ2-3; possibly TRBD2 for D (6 bases). Per the germline V gene, CDR1 is LGHNA and CDR2 is YSLEER. Trimming took 0 bases from V and 1 from J, leaving 8 bases between them. CDR3 size: 15 residues.

J is TRBJ2-7 and V is TRBV10-2; D gene uncertain. CDR3 length: 11 amino acids. Trimming stripped 4 bases from V and 2 bases from J, with 3 bases between. Germline lookup yields CDR1 WSHSY and CDR2 SAAADI. This CDR3 is CASSGAYEQYF. The DNA for the CDR3 is TGCGCCAGCAGTGGGGCCTACGAGCAGTACTTC.

The chain joins TRBV29-1 to TRBJ2-7; weak D call: TRBD1 (6 bases). V lost 4 bases and J lost 10, with 17 bases in between. The CDR3 is made up of 12 amino acids. Germline V gives CDR1 SQVTM, CDR2 ANQGSEA. The DNA for the CDR3 is TGCAGCGTTGTATCGACAGGACTCCCACAGTACTTC. Protein: CSVVSTGLPQYF.

This chain connects TRBV12-5 to TRBJ2-7; no reliable D call. The V gene lost 1 base and the J gene lost 6 bases, with 4 bases spanning the gap. From germline, CDR1 is LGHNT and CDR2 FRNRAP. There are 11 residues in the CDR3. The CDR3 nucleotides read TGTGCTAGTGGTTTGGGTCTCGAGCAGTACTTC. It yields the protein CASGLGLEQYF.

The CDR3 sequence: CSVLAPGQGSPDTQYF. The CDR3 region has the DNA TGCAGCGTTCTGGCCCCCGGTCAGGGATCCCCAGATACGCAGTATTTT. The chain links TRBV29-1 to TRBJ2-3; TRBD1 is a possible D gene (5 bases). Trimming shortened V by 5 bases and J by 4 bases, and 22 bases separated the two germline ends. CDR1 SQVTM and CDR2 ANQGSEA come from the germline V gene. This CDR3 is built from 16 residues.

The rearrangement joins TRBV30 to TRBJ2-7, with 9 positions matching TRBD1. The CDR3 is 12 amino acids. Germline V lookup: CDR1 GTSNPN, CDR2 SVGIG (reference sequence). After removal of 4 bases from V and 4 bases from J, the junction contained 2 bases not matched to a gene. The CDR3: CAWKDRGYEQYF. CDR3 bases: TGTGCCTGGAAAGACAGGGGGTACGAGCAGTACTTC.

This clone showed up just a few times. The rearrangement links TRBV29-1 to TRBJ1-2, with D maybe TRBD1 (5 bases). CDR1 is SQVTM, CDR2 ANQGSEA, per germline. V was trimmed by 3 bases and J by 3 bases, leaving 17 bases between them. The CDR3 extends over 15 amino acids. CDR3 protein: CSVEPPEGRHYGYTF. The CDR3 nucleotides read TGCAGCGTTGAGCCACCAGAGGGACGGCACTATGGCTACACCTTC.

V is TRBV29-1 and J is TRBJ1-2, with 7 bases fitting TRBD1. The CDR3 is 12 residues long. Unmatched junction bases numbered 8, after V lost 8 bases and J lost 5 bases. Germline CDR1 reads SQVTM; CDR2 reads ANQGSEA. CDR3 loop: CSYRDRVYGYTF. CDR3 DNA: TGCAGCTACCGGGACAGAGTGTATGGCTACACCTTC.

The V and J genes are TRBV25-1 and TRBJ1-2, with 7 nucleotides matching TRBD1. Trimming at V came to 2 bases and at J to 8 bases, leaving 11 bases not matched to a gene. The germline V gene has CDR1 MGHDK and CDR2 SYGVNS. The CDR3 runs to 15 residues. In nucleotides, the CDR3 is TGTGCCAGCAGTGAAATAGCGACAGGGACCAAGGGCTACACCTTC. As protein: CASSEIATGTKGYTF.

The chain's CDR3 is CAWGQSYEQYF. CDR3 bases: TGTGCCTGGGGACAATCTTACGAGCAGTACTTC. The V gene is TRBV30, the J gene TRBJ2-7; the D gene is possibly TRBD1 (5 bases). CDR3 length equals 11 residues. CDR1 is GTSNPN and CDR2 is SVGIG in the germline V gene (reference sequence). V was pared by 5 bases and J by 4 bases, with 9 bases between.

The chain links TRBV29-1 to TRBJ1-2; no clear D. This CDR3 is built from 11 residues. Trimming stripped 2 bases from V and 8 bases from J, with 9 bases between. The germline CDR1 and CDR2 sequences are SQVTM and ANQGSEA. The CDR3 DNA follows: TGCAGCGTTGAAATGGAGGTCGGCTACACCTTC. Translation gives CSVEMEVGYTF.

The rearrangement uses TRBV27 and TRBJ2-5, with 13 positions matching TRBD2. From germline, CDR1 is MNHEY and CDR2 SMNVEV (reference sequence). V was clipped by 3 bases and J by 4 bases; unmatched bases: 8. The CDR3 is 17 residues long. The DNA for the CDR3 is TGTGCCAGCAGTTTGGTGACTAGCGGGGGGCGGGGAGAGACCCAGTACTTC. Protein product: CASSLVTSGGRGETQYF.

J is TRBJ2-5 and V is TRBV29-1; TRBD2 matches at 13 bases. The CDR3 sequence is 14 residues long. Germline CDR1 SQVTM, CDR2 ANQGSEA. Trimming removed 6 bases from V and 7 bases from J; junction bases left unmatched: 8. This CDR3 is CSVGGLAGVGTQYF. CDR3 nucleotides: TGCAGCGTGGGAGGACTAGCGGGGGTGGGGACCCAGTACTTC.